The clone carrying this T cell receptor (beta chain) occurred a few times. Study processing details: Amplifying reference gene primers gave estimates of nucleated cell counts. Clones were read by immunoSEQ multiplex PCR, and TCRdb kept only the in-frame ones, dropping some. From that table come the V and J calls and clone size; the DNA was used to work out D and trimming. The table has roughly 240,000 clones, more than 70% seen once. The Seattle patients, enrolled during active infection, were followed longitudinally. Looked up from germline, CDR1 is SGHRS and CDR2 is YFSETQ. The V end was cut by 5 bases, the J end by 2 bases, with 7 bases between. This CDR3 comprises 12 residues. The data stem from a study of blood T cell repertoires in COVID-19. Study as a whole: Acute-phase and convalescent COVID-19 samples originated in the United States, Italy and Spain. PBMCs, B-cell-depleted T cells, or T cells provided the cDNA or gDNA that made up the material.

The TCR originated in a woman older than 75 with COVID-19, enrolled during active disease. The sample taken for sequencing was peripheral blood. The rearrangement uses TRBV5-1 and TRBJ1-2; possibly TRBD1 for D (5 bases). In DNA form, the CDR3 reads TGCGCCAGCAGAGCAGGGAACTATGGCTACACCTTC. Translation gives CASRAGNYGYTF.